Presented here are 5 T cell receptor beta chains from one specimen sequenced in a study of T cells and Merkel cell carcinoma outcomes. Sequencing was performed with immunoSEQ multiplex PCR; in TCRdb, only in-frame clones are kept and a portion is missing. The data contain some 16,000 clones, roughly 79% of them singletons. The sequenced material came from tumor tissue from Merkel cell carcinoma. These receptors were taken from a human donor with Merkel cell carcinoma.

DNA for the CDR3: TGTGCCAGCTCCTCCTGGCAGGGGGACGGCGGCTACACCTTC. It yields the protein CASSSWQGDGGYTF. The chain uses TRBV18 and TRBJ1-2, with TRBD1 matching 7 bases. The CDR3 loop spans 14 amino acids. With V trimmed by 6 bases and J by 8 bases, 12 bases remained unmatched. Germline CDR1 is KGHSH and CDR2 is LQKENI.

This chain joins TRBV4-1 and TRBJ2-7, with TRBD2 matching 10 bases. Germline-derived CDR1 and CDR2 are MGHRA and YSYEKL. CDR3 length: 17 residues. Trimming removed 4 bases from V and 4 bases from J; junction bases left unmatched: 13. The CDR3 DNA follows: TGCGCCAGCAGCCTCACACAACTAGCGGGAACGAGTTACGAGCAGTACTTC. This gives the protein CASSLTQLAGTSYEQYF.

For the CDR3, the DNA is TGTGCCAGTAGTGGAGGCCTTCGAGCCCAGCCCCAGCATTTT. As protein: CASSGGLRAQPQHF. This chain uses TRBV19 with TRBJ1-5; D is unresolved. V was pared by 5 bases and J by 7 bases, with 15 bases between. The CDR3 contains 14 residues. Germline V lookup: CDR1 LNHDA, CDR2 SQIVND (reference sequence).

This chain joins TRBV6-1 and TRBJ1-4; 9 bases fit TRBD1. The germline V gene encodes CDR1 MNHNS and CDR2 SASEGT. V gave up 2 bases and J gave up 8 bases; unmatched junction bases: 12. The length of the CDR3 is 17 residues. The CDR3: CASSETLVTGGGEKLFF. The CDR3 bases are TGTGCCAGCAGTGAAACATTGGTGACAGGGGGTGGCGAAAAACTGTTTTTT.

The V gene is TRBV18, the J gene TRBJ2-7; no clear D gene. This CDR3 comprises 12 residues. V lost 1 base, J lost 5 bases, and 6 bases lay in between. The V gene's germline CDR1 is KGHSH and CDR2 LQKENI. Here the CDR3 reads CASSPRANEQYF. CDR3 in DNA: TGTGCCAGCTCACCACGCGCGAACGAGCAGTACTTC.